The 21 T cell receptor beta chains given below trace back to one sample, sequenced in a study of blood T cell repertoires in COVID-19. The data were produced by immunoSEQ multiplex PCR, yet TCRdb's version contains in-frame clones alone and is incomplete. The sample lists 50,000 or so clones, roughly nine tenths occurring once. What was sequenced was peripheral blood. The receptors originated from a human donor in a cohort sampled during active COVID-19.

This clone has only one observation. The chain recombines TRBV2 with TRBJ2-2; D might be TRBD2 (6 bases). This CDR3 has 13 amino acids. Germline lookup yields CDR1 SNHLY and CDR2 FYNNEI. Trimming took off 7 bases at V and 7 bases at J, with 13 bases between the two ends. CDR3 region: CASTMEGGGELFF. CDR3 coding DNA: TGTGCCAGCACCATGGAGGGCGGCGGGGAGCTGTTTTTT.

This chain connects TRBV6-6 to TRBJ1-2; D may be TRBD1 (6 bases). V was clipped by 5 bases and J by 3 bases, with 13 bases between them. The CDR3 covers 14 residues. Germline V CDR1 and CDR2: MNHNY, SVGAGI (reference sequence). The CDR3 is CASSPGTTDYGYTF. DNA of the CDR3: TGTGCCAGCAGTCCTGGGACAACCGACTATGGCTACACCTTC.

The rearrangement joins TRBV11-3 to TRBJ2-2, with D perhaps matching TRBD2 (6 bases). The CDR3 covers 13 residues. Germline CDR1 SGHNT, CDR2 YENEEA. The ends were cut back, 5 bases at V and 9 bases at J, with 13 bases in the middle. The CDR3 DNA reads TGTGCCAGCAGCGGAGGTGGGAGGAGGGAGCTGTTTTTT. It translates to CASSGGGRRELFF. The variable domain in full, completed from reference TRBV11-3 and TRBJ2-2, reads EAGVVQSPRYKIIEKKQPVAFWCNPISGHNTLYWYLQNLGQGPELLIRYENEEAVDDSQLPKDRFSAERLKGVDSTLKIQPAELGDSAVYLCASSGGGRRELFFGEGSRLTVL.

The chain recombines TRBV2 with TRBJ2-5; 7 nucleotides line up with TRBD1. The V segment lost 10 bases and the J segment 2 bases; nucleotides outside the gene matches: 7. Germline loops: CDR1 SNHLY, CDR2 FYNNEI. This CDR3 spans 13 amino acids. The CDR3 loop is CATEQGRQETQYF. As DNA, the CDR3 is TGTGCCACAGAACAGGGGCGACAAGAGACCCAGTACTTC.

This chain uses TRBV15 with TRBJ1-4; no clear D. CDR1 and CDR2 from the germline V gene are LNHNV and YYDKDF (reference sequence). The CDR3 runs 16 residues. V was clipped by 0 bases and J by 0 bases, with 8 bases between them. CDR3 residues: CATSRDRTATNEKLFF. The CDR3 region has the DNA TGTGCCACCAGCAGAGACAGGACTGCAACTAATGAAAAACTGTTTTTT.

The chain uses TRBV19 and TRBJ2-3; 9 nucleotides match TRBD2. The germline gives CDR1 LNHDA, CDR2 SQIVND (reference sequence). V shed 5 bases and J 0 bases; nucleotides not matched to a gene: 9. The CDR3 is 17 amino acids. CDR3 amino acids: CASSLAGQLTSTDTQYF. The CDR3 region has the DNA TGTGCCAGTAGTCTAGCGGGACAGTTAACTAGCACAGATACGCAGTATTTT.

This clone was counted once. The genes are TRBV10-3 and TRBJ1-2, with D perhaps TRBD1 (5 bases). Trimming left V 5 bases short and J 4 bases short, with 14 bases between. The CDR3 loop spans 14 amino acids. Germline V gene sequence: CDR1 ENHRY, CDR2 SYGVKD. The chain's CDR3 is CAISQLTASYGYTF. For the CDR3, the DNA is TGTGCCATCAGTCAATTGACAGCCTCCTATGGCTACACCTTC.

The chain is built from TRBV4-1 and TRBJ1-5; D is perhaps TRBD1 (6 bases). Germline CDR1 and CDR2: MGHRA and YSYEKL. CDR3 length: 20 amino acids. V dropped 0 bases and J dropped 5 bases, with 26 bases sitting between them. CDR3 nucleotides: TGCGCCAGCAGCCAAGATCGACGGGGGGCCGCGGGAGATAGGGATCAGCCCCAGCATTTT. It yields the protein CASSQDRRGAAGDRDQPQHF.

The rearrangement joins TRBV11-3 to TRBJ2-1; TRBD2 matches at 13 bases. The germline gives CDR1 SGHNT, CDR2 YENEEA. The CDR3 runs to 17 residues. Trimming cost V 1 base and J 9 bases; bases outside gene matches: 9. The CDR3 DNA follows: TGTGCCAGCAGCTTAGGGGAGACTAGCGGGGGGAGGGCTGAGCAGTTCTTC. Its translation is CASSLGETSGGRAEQFF.

This clone occurred a few times. The chain is built from TRBV6-4 and TRBJ2-2, with D uncertain. The CDR3 runs to 13 residues. Trimming removed 6 bases from V and 4 bases from J, with 9 bases in between. The germline CDR1 and CDR2 sequences are MRHNA and SNTAGT. The DNA for the CDR3 is TGTGCCAGCAGCAGTCATCCCACCGGGGAGCTGTTTTTT. Translating it yields CASSSHPTGELFF.

The V gene is TRBV28, the J gene TRBJ2-4; TRBD1 aligns across 9 bases. This CDR3 region has 17 residues. In germline, CDR1 is MDHEN, CDR2 SYDVKM. V lost 10 bases, J lost 0 bases, and 13 bases stayed unmatched. The CDR3 reads CATTGTGQSRAKNIQYF. For the CDR3, the DNA is TGTGCCACCACCGGGACAGGGCAGTCCCGAGCCAAAAACATTCAGTACTTC.

The chain employs TRBV6-2 or TRBV6-3 and TRBJ2-2, with a weak D call TRBD2 (6 bases). CDR3 size: 15 residues. Trimming took 4 bases from V and 2 from J, leaving 11 bases between them. Germline CDR1 MNHEY, CDR2 SVGEGT. CDR3 coding DNA: TGTGCCAGCAGTTTGGCGGGGCCTAACACCGGGGAGCTGTTTTTT. It specifies CASSLAGPNTGELFF.

This chain uses TRBV7-2 with TRBJ1-5; 7 positions agree with TRBD1. CDR1 and CDR2 from the germline V gene are SGHTA and FQGNSA. The CDR3 totals 17 residues. Unmatched junction bases numbered 11, after V lost 4 bases and J lost 2 bases. CDR3 bases: TGTGCCAGCAGCTCGAATCAGGGGGGAGTTGGCAATCAGCCCCAGCATTTT. Its protein is CASSSNQGGVGNQPQHF.

The chain has TRBV11-1 and TRBJ2-5; possibly TRBD1 for D (5 bases). Germline loops: CDR1 SGHAT, CDR2 FQDESV (reference sequence). With 2 bases removed from V and 5 bases from J, the gap between germline ends came to 18 bases. This CDR3 has 16 amino acids. CDR3 region: CASSLYRTRIQETQYF. In DNA, the CDR3 is TGTGCCAGCAGCTTATACCGGACAAGGATTCAGGAGACCCAGTACTTC.

This clone was found once. The chain joins TRBV19 to TRBJ2-3, with 11 bases lining up with TRBD2. Germline lookup yields CDR1 LNHDA and CDR2 SQIVND (reference sequence). This CDR3 comprises 16 residues. Trimming took 4 bases from V and 6 from J; bases not matched to a gene: 9. The CDR3 loop is CASSRAGLAGGDTQYF. DNA of the CDR3: TGTGCCAGTAGTAGGGCCGGACTAGCGGGTGGGGATACGCAGTATTTT.

The rearrangement uses TRBV4-3 and TRBJ2-7, with TRBD1 matching 10 bases. The CDR3 runs 17 residues. CDR1 and CDR2 from the germline V gene are LGHNA and YSLEER. CDR3 bases: TGCGCCCGCAGCCAAGGGGGGGGGACAGGGGCAGTGTTGGAGCAGTACGTC. Translated: CARSQGGGTGAVLEQYV.

This clone was recorded a few times. The chain carries TRBV28 and TRBJ1-2; D gene unclear. V lost 6 bases to trimming and J lost 1 base, with 3 bases between them. This CDR3 is built from 11 residues. Germline loops: CDR1 MDHEN, CDR2 SYDVKM. The CDR3 bases are TGTGCCAGCAGCGTTAACTATGGCTACACCTTC. Protein product: CASSVNYGYTF.

This chain uses TRBV11-2 with TRBJ2-7, with 10 bases aligning to TRBD1. Germline CDR1 and CDR2: SGHAT and FQNNGV. V was clipped by 3 bases and J by 7 bases; unmatched bases: 9. This CDR3 has 15 amino acids. CDR3 in DNA: TGTGCCAGCAGCTTGGCCAGGGACAGGGGCGGAGAGCAGTACTTC. Protein product: CASSLARDRGGEQYF.

V gene TRBV19 combines with J gene TRBJ1-2; tentative D call: TRBD1 (6 bases). This CDR3 is built from 16 residues. The germline gives CDR1 LNHDA, CDR2 SQIVND (reference sequence). The V and J ends lost 4 bases and 0 bases respectively, with 15 bases between them. The CDR3 region has the DNA TGTGCCAGTAGTACTTCTCGACAGGCGGCTAACTATGGCTACACCTTC. It yields the protein CASSTSRQAANYGYTF.

The V gene is TRBV9, the J gene TRBJ1-1; D gene ambiguous. Per germline, CDR1 SGDLS and CDR2 YYNGEE. V was shortened by 0 bases and J by 5 bases, with 11 bases between the two germline ends. This CDR3 is built from 14 residues. The CDR3 protein is CASSVAVGGTEAFF. Here the CDR3 DNA reads TGTGCCAGCAGCGTAGCAGTTGGAGGGACTGAAGCTTTCTTT.

The J gene is TRBJ2-3, the V gene TRBV18; 7 bases map to TRBD2. The V segment lost 3 bases and the J segment 5 bases; nucleotides outside the gene matches: 8. This CDR3 spans 15 amino acids. Germline V gives CDR1 KGHSH, CDR2 LQKENI. For the CDR3, the DNA is TGTGCCAGCTCACCGGGGGGGGTGCCGGGAGATACGCAGTATTTT. This encodes CASSPGGVPGDTQYF.